The 13 T cell receptor beta chains below were found in one sample sequenced in a study of cytomegalovirus exposure and HLA in healthy donors. PCR primers comprised 60 Vbeta and 13 Jbeta primers. Assay used: immunoSEQ multiplex PCR; TCRdb lists only in-frame clones, some missing. The sample has about 67,000 clones, over 70% seen once; the top ten hold approximately 8%. The sample taken for sequencing was PBMCs. These receptor sequences come from a man aged 55 to 69 in good health and CMV-seropositive.

The V call is TRBV4-1, the J call TRBJ1-1, with 8 bases fitting TRBD1. CDR3 length: 19 amino acids. With V trimmed by 5 bases and J by 2 bases, 19 bases remained unmatched. In germline, CDR1 is MGHRA, CDR2 YSYEKL. This CDR3 reads CASSKTWGGGTGHNTEAFF. The CDR3, as DNA: TGCGCCAGCAGCAAGACCTGGGGAGGAGGGACAGGTCATAACACTGAAGCTTTCTTT.

This clone was found a few times. J is TRBJ1-1 and V is TRBV10-3, with D unresolved. This CDR3 comprises 15 residues. Germline V gene lookup returns CDR1 ENHRY and CDR2 SYGVKD. The V end was cut by 3 bases, the J end by 1 base, with 12 bases between. The DNA for the CDR3 is TGTGCCATCAGTGACTCGGCAGGTTCGAACACTGAAGCTTTCTTT. Protein: CAISDSAGSNTEAFF.

The chain joins TRBV5-4 to TRBJ2-7, with D tentatively TRBD1 (5 bases). Germline CDR1 is SGHNT and CDR2 is YYREEE (reference sequence). With 4 bases removed from V and 0 bases from J, the gap between germline ends came to 11 bases. The CDR3 totals 14 residues. CDR3 in amino acids: CASSPVQGSYEQYF. The DNA for the CDR3 is TGTGCCAGCAGCCCGGTCCAGGGCTCCTACGAGCAGTACTTC.

Comment on this clone: The junction does not match germline at one end; this may be a read error. V gene TRBV7-9 combines with J gene TRBJ1-4; 10 bases map to TRBD1. CDR1 and CDR2 from the germline V gene are SEHNR and FQNEAQ (reference sequence). The CDR3 extends over 15 amino acids. CDR3 in amino acids: CSSSLGDRGNEKLFF. CDR3 sequence (DNA): TGTTCCAGCAGCTTAGGGGACAGGGGTAATGAAAAACTGTTTTTT.

The gene calls are TRBV15 and TRBJ1-6, with 7 bases matching TRBD1. Germline CDR1 and CDR2: LNHNV and YYDKDF (reference sequence). V shed 5 bases, J shed 0 bases, and the junction held 25 bases outside the gene matches. The CDR3 has 23 amino acids. CDR3: CATSRSWGVFNTGVTSYNSPLHF. The CDR3 DNA follows: TGTGCCACCAGCCGCAGTTGGGGGGTATTCAATACAGGGGTGACCTCCTATAATTCACCCCTCCACTTT. The full variable domain, with the rest looked up from reference TRBV15 and TRBJ1-6, is DAMVIQNPRYQVTQFGKPVTLSCSQTLNHNVMYWYQQKSSQAPKLLFHYYDKDFNNEADTPDNFQSRRPNTSFCFLDIRSPGLGDTAMYLCATSRSWGVFNTGVTSYNSPLHFGNGTRLTVT.

V is TRBV9 and J is TRBJ2-1, with 7 bases identical to TRBD2. Germline-derived CDR1 and CDR2 are SGDLS and YYNGEE. V lost 0 bases, J lost 8 bases, and 11 bases stayed unmatched. The CDR3 length is 16 residues. The CDR3: CASSVEERGLGYEQFF. The CDR3 nucleotides are TGTGCCAGCAGCGTAGAGGAGCGGGGCTTGGGGTATGAGCAGTTCTTC.

The chain joins TRBV5-1 to TRBJ2-6; D unclear. CDR1 is SGHRS, CDR2 YFSETQ, per germline. CDR3 length: 19 residues. The V end lost 1 base, the J end lost 0 bases, and 17 bases lay between the germline ends. Here the CDR3 DNA reads TGCGCCAGCAGCTTGATCTCTCCGAAGGAGAGCTCTGGGGCCAACGTCCTGACTTTC. This gives the protein CASSLISPKESSGANVLTF.

This chain joins TRBV29-1 and TRBJ1-1; perhaps TRBD1 as D (6 bases). V lost 7 bases to trimming and J lost 0 bases, with 12 bases between them. This CDR3 has 13 residues. Per germline, CDR1 SQVTM and CDR2 ANQGSEA. Written as DNA, the CDR3 is TGCAGCGACTCCAGGGGTTTGAACACTGAAGCTTTCTTT. Translation: CSDSRGLNTEAFF.

Points on this clone: Other DNA sequences from this sample encode an identical CDR3 as well. The chain is built from TRBV13 and TRBJ2-7; 9 bases fit TRBD2. Trimming cost V 4 bases and J 7 bases; bases outside gene matches: 8. The CDR3 length is 14 residues. Germline V gives CDR1 PRHDT, CDR2 FYEKMQ (reference sequence). This CDR3 is CASSSGLANREQYF. CDR3 nucleotides: TGTGCCAGCAGCTCAGGACTAGCGAACAGAGAGCAGTACTTC. Based on the CDR3 plus reference TRBV13 and TRBJ2-7, the full variable domain is AAGVIQSPRHLIKEKRETATLKCYPIPRHDTVYWYQQGPGQDPQFLISFYEKMQSDKGSIPDRFSAQQFSDYHSELNMSSLELGDSALYFCASSSGLANREQYFGPGTRLTVT.

The V call is TRBV19, the J call TRBJ1-2; D ambiguous. The germline CDR1 and CDR2 sequences are LNHDA and SQIVND (reference sequence). The CDR3 is 14 residues long. V shed 5 bases and J shed 4 bases, with 14 bases lying between them. The CDR3: CASSGTAAFYGYTF. For the CDR3, the DNA is TGTGCCAGTAGTGGCACAGCCGCATTCTATGGCTACACCTTC. Variable domain in full (rest from reference TRBV19 and TRBJ1-2): DGGITQSPKYLFRKEGQNVTLSCEQNLNHDAMYWYRQDPGQGLRLIYYSQIVNDFQKGDIAEGYSVSREKKESFPLTVTSAQKNPTAFYLCASSGTAAFYGYTFGSGTRLTVV.

This sequence joins TRBV7-9 and TRBJ2-1; weak D call: TRBD2 (6 bases). The CDR3 has 15 amino acids. Per the germline V gene, CDR1 is SEHNR and CDR2 is FQNEAQ (reference sequence). Trimming pared 6 bases from V and 0 bases from J, leaving 12 bases between. Here the CDR3 DNA reads TGTGCCAGCAGAATCGGGGGAAGCTCCTACAATGAGCAGTTCTTC. This codes for CASRIGGSSYNEQFF. Full variable domain (remainder filled in from reference TRBV7-9 and TRBJ2-1): DTGVSQNPRHKITKRGQNVTFRCDPISEHNRLYWYRQTLGQGPEFLTYFQNEAQLEKSRLLSDRFSAERPKGSFSTLEIQRTEQGDSAMYLCASRIGGSSYNEQFFGPGTRLTVL.

The chain links TRBV28 to TRBJ1-1, with no clear D. Per germline, CDR1 MDHEN and CDR2 SYDVKM. The CDR3 is 14 amino acids. Trimming shortened V by 5 bases and J by 3 bases, and 13 bases separated the two germline ends. The CDR3 bases are TGTGCCAGCAGTCTAACCCTACCGTACACTGAAGCTTTCTTT. As protein: CASSLTLPYTEAFF.

In nucleotides, the CDR3 is TGTGCCAGCAGCTTCGGTTCGCTGACAGAAGAGACCCAGTACTTC. Its protein is CASSFGSLTEETQYF. The rearrangement uses TRBV11-2 and TRBJ2-5; D is perhaps TRBD1 (5 bases). CDR3 length: 15 residues. Trimming removed 3 bases from V and 3 bases from J, with 14 bases in between. The germline V gene encodes CDR1 SGHAT and CDR2 FQNNGV.